A selection of T cell receptor beta chains follows, all from one sample in a study of T cell repertoires in cytomegalovirus infection. No antigens are known for them. TCRdb analysed the reads with MiXCR anew, one entry per CDR3 protein. The sample holds around 110,000 distinct CDR3 sequences, over 9.5% seen once. What was sequenced was PBMCs, sequenced either directly or after in vitro stimulation (not recorded which). These receptors originate from a human donor in good health (CMV status not recorded). Some clones in this sample may be carry-over from other donors' samples. The CDR3 runs from the conserved cysteine through the conserved F or W. The order of the fields is clone size, D gene, J gene, V gene, CDR3 protein, CDR3 DNA. The D gene is left open where the match is weak. Some rows mark clone size as missing; the rest say once, few, many or name a class of expanded clone.

>few|NA|TRBJ2-4|TRBV5-6
CASSLEGTGLAKNIQYF
TGTGCCAGCAGCTTGGAGGGGACGGGACTGGCCAAAAACATTCAGTACTTC
>NA|NA|TRBJ2-7|TRBV20-1
CSARASSYEQYF
TGCAGTGCTAGAGCGAGCTCCTACGAGCAGTACTTC
>NA|TRBD1|TRBJ1-6|TRBV6-2/TRBV6-3
CASKPDRENSPLHF
TGTGCCAGCAAGCCCGACAGGGAAAATTCACCCCTCCACTTT
>many|NA|TRBJ1-5|TRBV7-2
CASSLELISNQPQHF
TGTGCCAGCAGCTTAGAACTGATTAGCAATCAGCCCCAGCATTTT
>many|TRBD2|TRBJ2-5|TRBV4-1
CASSQDLPSGFQETQYF
TGCGCCAGCAGCCAAGATCTCCCTAGCGGGTTCCAGGAGACCCAGTACTTC
>few|NA|TRBJ2-1|TRBV12-3/TRBV12-4
CASRMSGPSYNEQFF
TGTGCCAGCAGAATGAGCGGGCCCTCCTACAATGAGCAGTTCTTC
>many|NA|TRBJ2-7|TRBV6-2/TRBV6-3
CASSGLDSEQYF
TGTGCCAGCAGTGGACTGGACTCCGAGCAGTACTTC
>many|NA|TRBJ2-1|TRBV12-3/TRBV12-4
CASTPGVSGTNEQFF
TGTGCCAGCACCCCGGGGGTTAGCGGAACCAATGAGCAGTTCTTC
>few|NA|TRBJ1-4|TRBV2
CASRRDGQNEKLFF
TGTGCCAGCAGGAGGGACGGCCAGAATGAAAAACTGTTTTTT
>few|NA|TRBJ2-1|TRBV6-6
CASSNIRNSRNEQFF
TGTGCCAGCAGTAATATCCGGAACTCTCGCAATGAGCAGTTCTTC
>few|NA|TRBJ1-2|TRBV28
CASSRVTGATYGYTF
TGTGCCAGCAGTCGAGTTACGGGGGCGACCTATGGCTACACCTTC
>many|NA|TRBJ2-3|TRBV7-6
CASSLGPLDTQYF
TGTGCCAGCAGCTTAGGGCCCTTGGATACGCAGTATTTT
>few|NA|TRBJ1-2|TRBV6-1
CASSDLGGGGYTF
TGTGCCAGCAGTGACCTCGGGGGGGGTGGCTACACCTTC
>many|NA|TRBJ1-1|TRBV7-2
CASSPLGGGTEAFF
TGTGCCAGCAGCCCACTGGGGGGTGGAACTGAAGCTTTCTTT
>NA|NA|TRBJ1-2|TRBV7-9
CASSRSGRGNGYTF
TGTGCCAGCAGCAGATCCGGCAGGGGTAATGGCTACACCTTC
>many|NA|TRBJ2-4|TRBV7-9
CASSLEDWSIAKNIQYF
TGTGCCAGCAGCTTAGAAGATTGGTCTATAGCCAAAAACATTCAGTACTTC
>medium-sized|TRBD2|TRBJ2-7|TRBV7-9
CASSSPGLAGGSWEAYEQYF
TGTGCCAGCAGCTCTCCGGGACTAGCGGGAGGATCCTGGGAAGCCTACGAGCAGTACTTC
>many|NA|TRBJ2-1|TRBV6-2/TRBV6-3
CASSYGVHEQFF
TGTGCCAGCAGTTACGGCGTCCATGAGCAGTTCTTC
>NA|NA|TRBJ1-5|TRBV7-2
CASSLLPTDSSPQHF
TGTGCCAGCAGCCTCCTTCCGACAGACAGTTCGCCCCAGCATTTT
>NA|NA|TRBJ1-2|TRBV20-1
CSAVVVGFGYTF
TGCAGTGCCGTGGTTGTAGGCTTTGGCTACACCTTC
>few|TRBD2|TRBJ2-2|TRBV6-6
CASTRLAERTGELFF
TGTGCCAGCACTAGACTAGCGGAGCGCACCGGGGAGCTGTTTTTT
>many|NA|TRBJ2-2|TRBV7-2
CASSQLGLSTGELFF
TGTGCCAGCAGCCAGCTTGGACTATCCACCGGGGAGCTGTTTTTT
>many|NA|TRBJ2-3|TRBV7-2
CASRKGSTDTQYF
TGTGCCAGCAGGAAGGGTAGCACAGATACGCAGTATTTT
>many|NA|TRBJ2-7|TRBV28
CASSSADGTSYEQYF
TGTGCCAGCAGTTCGGCCGACGGGACCTCCTACGAGCAGTACTTC
>NA|NA|TRBJ1-6|TRBV7-2
CASSFVLLRDSPLHF
TGTGCCAGCAGCTTTGTTTTGTTGAGGGATTCACCCCTCCACTTT
>many|TRBD2|TRBJ2-7|TRBV5-6
CASSSGLAGAWTIEQYF
TGTGCCAGCAGCTCGGGACTAGCGGGAGCCTGGACAATCGAGCAGTACTTC
>NA|NA|TRBJ2-5|TRBV5-5
CASSNREWAEGETQYF
TGTGCCAGCAGCAATCGAGAGTGGGCAGAAGGGGAGACCCAGTACTTC
>many|TRBD2|TRBJ2-2|TRBV5-4
CASSSLAGLTPGELFF
TGTGCCAGCAGCTCATTAGCGGGATTAACTCCCGGGGAGCTGTTTTTT
>NA|TRBD2|TRBJ2-5|TRBV7-6
CASSLTSGQETQYF
TGTGCCAGCAGCTTGACTAGCGGGCAAGAGACCCAGTACTTC
>many|TRBD2|TRBJ2-7|TRBV7-2
CASSLLGRGRLHEQYF
TGTGCCAGCAGCTTATTGGGACGCGGGAGGTTACACGAGCAGTACTTC
>many|TRBD1|TRBJ2-3|TRBV7-6
CASSSGQGASTDTQYF
TGTGCCAGCAGCAGCGGACAGGGGGCTAGCACAGATACGCAGTATTTT
>once|NA|TRBJ2-2|TRBV6-8
CASSYSVGGGTGELFF
TGTGCCAGCAGTTACTCGGTCGGGGGCGGCACCGGGGAGCTGTTTTTT
>many|TRBD2|TRBJ2-7|TRBV7-2
CASSAFTSGSYEQYF
TGTGCCAGCAGCGCCTTTACTAGCGGGAGCTACGAGCAGTACTTC
>few|TRBD1|TRBJ1-5|TRBV2
CASSVRTGDQPQHF
TGTGCCAGCAGTGTTAGGACAGGGGATCAGCCCCAGCATTTT
>NA|NA|TRBJ1-2|TRBV29-1
CSVEGGGRIYGYTF
TGCAGCGTTGAAGGGGGGGGCAGGATCTATGGCTACACCTTC
>many|TRBD1|TRBJ1-4|TRBV27
CASSLTGASNEKLFF
TGTGCCAGCAGCCTCACAGGGGCGTCTAATGAAAAACTGTTTTTT
>many|NA|TRBJ1-5|TRBV6-6
CASSYGRGNQPQHF
TGTGCCAGCAGTTACGGACGGGGGAATCAGCCCCAGCATTTT
>NA|TRBD1|TRBJ1-2|TRBV7-8
CASMLDRVFHYGYTF
TGTGCCAGCATGCTTGACAGGGTGTTTCACTATGGCTACACCTTC
>many|NA|TRBJ2-5|TRBV7-8
CASSLESTQYF
TGTGCCAGCAGCTTAGAGTCCACCCAGTACTTC
>NA|NA|TRBJ1-1|TRBV24-1
CATGTGDTEAFF
TGTGCCACCGGGACGGGAGACACTGAAGCTTTCTTT
>many|NA|TRBJ2-3|TRBV7-2
CASSLAADTQYF
TGTGCCAGCAGTTTAGCCGCAGATACGCAGTATTTT
>many|TRBD1|TRBJ1-1|TRBV7-2
CASSRQGGGNTEAFF
TGTGCCAGCAGCAGACAGGGGGGAGGGAACACTGAAGCTTTCTTT
>many|NA|TRBJ1-2|TRBV19
CASSIETDSYGYTF
TGTGCCAGTAGTATAGAAACAGATTCCTATGGCTACACCTTC